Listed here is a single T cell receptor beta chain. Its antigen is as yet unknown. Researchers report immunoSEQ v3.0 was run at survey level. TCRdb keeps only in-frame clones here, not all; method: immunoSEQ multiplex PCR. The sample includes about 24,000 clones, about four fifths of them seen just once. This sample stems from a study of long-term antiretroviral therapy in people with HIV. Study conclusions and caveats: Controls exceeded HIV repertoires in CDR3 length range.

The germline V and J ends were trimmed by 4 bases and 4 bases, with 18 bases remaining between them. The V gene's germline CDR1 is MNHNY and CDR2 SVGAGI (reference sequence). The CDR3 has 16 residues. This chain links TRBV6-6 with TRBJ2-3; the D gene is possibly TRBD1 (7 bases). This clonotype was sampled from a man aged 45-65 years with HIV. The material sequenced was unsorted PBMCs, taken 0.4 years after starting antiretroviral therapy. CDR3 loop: CASSFSRQGGSDTQYF. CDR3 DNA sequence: TGTGCCAGCAGTTTCTCTCGACAGGGAGGTTCAGATACGCAGTATTTT.